Below, 25 T cell receptor beta chains from the same sample are listed, as sequenced in a study of shared clonotypes between healthy human individuals. Sequenced by immunoSEQ multiplex PCR; TCRdb stores in-frame clones only, minus some. Of approximately 2.4 million clones listed, approximately 95% are singletons. Sequencing input: naive CD4+ T cells sorted from blood. Subset: CD45RA+ positively selected. The receptors shown here come from a man aged 18 to 29 in good health.

The chain carries TRBV7-3 and TRBJ2-6; D is unresolved. The CDR3 has 15 residues. The V gene lost 1 base and the J gene lost 0 bases, with 4 bases spanning the gap. CDR1 and CDR2 (germline): SGHTA, FQGTGA. The CDR3 is CASSLSFSGANVLTF. Written as DNA, the CDR3 is TGTGCCAGCAGCTTAAGTTTCTCTGGGGCCAACGTCCTGACTTTC. Filled out from reference TRBV7-3 and TRBJ2-6, the complete variable domain reads GAGVSQTPSNKVTEKGKYVELRCDPISGHTALYWYRQSLGQGPEFLIYFQGTGAADDSGLPNDRFFAVRPEGSVSTLKIQRTERGDSAVYLCASSLSFSGANVLTFGAGSRLTVL.

This chain connects TRBV27 to TRBJ2-7; perhaps D is TRBD1 or TRBD2 (5 bases each). V lost 3 bases and J 6 bases, leaving 18 bases between the germline ends. Per the germline V gene, CDR1 is MNHEY and CDR2 is SMNVEV (reference sequence). This CDR3 comprises 15 residues. In DNA form, the CDR3 reads TGTGCCAGCAGTTTCCCAGGGAGAGGGCGGAGCGAGCAGTACTTC. Protein: CASSFPGRGRSEQYF.

The chain couples TRBV7-9 to TRBJ1-2; weak D call: TRBD1 (5 bases). Per germline, CDR1 SEHNR and CDR2 FQNEAQ (reference sequence). This CDR3 comprises 16 residues. Trimming removed 1 base at V and 7 bases at J, with 19 bases between. CDR3: CASSLVGGDGVVGYTF. The CDR3 nucleotides are TGTGCCAGCAGCTTAGTCGGAGGGGACGGCGTGGTTGGCTACACCTTC. Supplemented by reference TRBV7-9 and TRBJ1-2, the full variable domain reads DTGVSQNPRHKITKRGQNVTFRCDPISEHNRLYWYRQTLGQGPEFLTYFQNEAQLEKSRLLSDRFSAERPKGSFSTLEIQRTEQGDSAMYLCASSLVGGDGVVGYTFGSGTRLTVV.

The CDR3 region has the DNA TGTGCCAGCAGTAATGGACAGGGGAACGTTCAGCCCCAGCATTTT. Translating it yields CASSNGQGNVQPQHF. J is TRBJ1-5 and V is TRBV28, with 9 bases identical to TRBD1. CDR1 is MDHEN, CDR2 SYDVKM, per germline. V lost 5 bases to trimming and J lost 6 bases; unmatched junction nucleotides: 8. The CDR3 runs 15 residues.

This chain joins TRBV11-2 and TRBJ2-7; 7 bases fit TRBD1. Germline V gene lookup returns CDR1 SGHAT and CDR2 FQNNGV. The CDR3 length is 15 residues. The V and J ends lost 5 bases and 1 base, in that order; junction bases with no gene match: 8. The CDR3 region has the DNA TGTGCCAGCAGCACATCCGGGACAGATTCCTACGAGCAGTACTTC. Its translation: CASSTSGTDSYEQYF.

The chain uses TRBV28 and TRBJ1-4; D not certain. The CDR3 length is 14 residues. Trimming pared 10 bases from V and 3 bases from J, leaving 15 bases between. CDR1 MDHEN and CDR2 SYDVKM come from the germline V gene. CDR3 in DNA: TGTGCCACTGGTGCCGGACGGGCTAATGAAAAACTGTTTTTT. Its protein is CATGAGRANEKLFF.

In its sample, this clone was seen once. The rearrangement links TRBV4-1 to TRBJ2-7; D is uncertain. The CDR3 is 15 amino acids. The germline V gene encodes CDR1 MGHRA and CDR2 YSYEKL. Trimming removed 0 bases at V and 2 bases at J, with 11 bases between. The CDR3 DNA sequence: TGCGCCAGCAGCCAAGACGGGCGGCCCCCCTACGAGCAGTACTTC. This encodes CASSQDGRPPYEQYF.

The gene calls are TRBV2 and TRBJ1-1, with D uncertain. Germline V lookup: CDR1 SNHLY, CDR2 FYNNEI. V gave up 4 bases and J gave up 0 bases, with 9 bases separating them. This CDR3 comprises 14 residues. The CDR3 loop is CASSGTNMNTEAFF. CDR3 coding DNA: TGTGCCAGCAGTGGGACTAACATGAACACTGAAGCTTTCTTT.

The chain couples TRBV6-6 to TRBJ1-2; 7 nucleotides match TRBD1. The CDR3 is 13 amino acids. The germline V gene has CDR1 MNHNY and CDR2 SVGAGI (reference sequence). V dropped 4 bases and J dropped 8; count of bases not matched to a gene: 7. The DNA for the CDR3 is TGTGCCAGCAGTTCCAGACAGGGCCAGGGCTACACCTTC. Translating gives CASSSRQGQGYTF.

The chain recombines TRBV5-1 with TRBJ2-5; D call uncertain. In germline, CDR1 is SGHRS, CDR2 YFSETQ. The CDR3 extends over 13 amino acids. V dropped 9 bases and J dropped 5 bases, with 17 bases sitting between them. The CDR3 reads CATRPGSMETQYF. DNA of the CDR3: TGCGCCACCCGGCCAGGCAGTATGGAGACCCAGTACTTC.

On this clone itself: Other DNA sequences in the sample encode the same CDR3. V gene TRBV6-1 combines with J gene TRBJ2-3; tentatively, D is TRBD1 or TRBD2 (5 bases each). Germline lookup yields CDR1 MNHNS and CDR2 SASEGT. Deletions cut 4 bases from V and 3 bases from J, with 11 bases between. The CDR3 length is 14 residues. This CDR3 is CASSGGRTTDTQYF. CDR3 in DNA: TGTGCCAGCAGTGGGGGCAGGACTACAGATACGCAGTATTTT.

V and J are TRBV5-4 and TRBJ2-7, with 9 bases identical to TRBD1. The CDR3 length is 15 residues. V trimming: 1 base; J trimming: 3 bases; junction bases outside the gene matches: 5. CDR1 is SGHNT, CDR2 YYREEE, per germline (reference sequence). Here the CDR3 reads CASSLLGQGFYEQYF. The CDR3 coding sequence is TGTGCCAGCAGCTTGCTCGGACAGGGGTTCTACGAGCAGTACTTC. Full variable domain (missing parts from reference TRBV5-4 and TRBJ2-7): ETGVTQSPTHLIKTRGQQVTLRCSSQSGHNTVSWYQQALGQGPQFIFQYYREEENGRGNFPPRFSGLQFPNYSSELNVNALELDDSALYLCASSLLGQGFYEQYFGPGTRLTVT.

This chain connects TRBV6-1 to TRBJ2-5; TRBD1 agrees at 11 bases. After removal of 6 bases from V and 5 bases from J, the junction contained 2 bases not matched to a gene. The CDR3 consists of 13 residues. The germline gives CDR1 MNHNS, CDR2 SASEGT. CDR3 loop: CASRDRGRETQYF. DNA of the CDR3: TGTGCCAGCAGGGACAGGGGGCGCGAGACCCAGTACTTC.

The CDR3: CASRRDSYGEQYF. The DNA for the CDR3 is TGTGCCAGCAGAAGAGACTCCTACGGTGAGCAGTACTTC. The chain links TRBV6-5 to TRBJ2-7; D is unclear. V shed 6 bases and J shed 7 bases, with 16 bases lying between them. Germline lookup yields CDR1 MNHEY and CDR2 SVGAGI. This CDR3 comprises 13 residues.

The V and J genes are TRBV10-3 and TRBJ2-1; D is ambiguous. Germline CDR1 reads ENHRY; CDR2 reads SYGVKD. This CDR3 region has 12 residues. The V and J ends lost 6 bases and 1 base respectively, with 4 bases between them. CDR3 coding DNA: TGTGCCATCAGCAGATCCTACAATGAGCAGTTCTTC. Its translation is CAISRSYNEQFF.

The genes are TRBV29-1 and TRBJ2-7; perhaps TRBD1 as D (5 bases). Trimming removed 5 bases from V and 0 bases from J, with 8 bases in between. CDR3 length: 12 amino acids. The germline gives CDR1 SQVTM, CDR2 ANQGSEA. The CDR3 region is CSVRGASYEQYF. CDR3 in DNA: TGCAGCGTTCGTGGGGCCTCCTACGAGCAGTACTTC.

The chain recombines TRBV5-1 with TRBJ2-1; D is undetermined. V was clipped by 1 base and J by 6 bases, with 5 bases between them. The CDR3 totals 12 residues. Germline V gives CDR1 SGHRS, CDR2 YFSETQ. CDR3 bases: TGCGCCAGCAGCTTGTTCTCCAATGAGCAGTTCTTC. As protein: CASSLFSNEQFF.

This clone has only one observation. The chain joins TRBV10-1 to TRBJ2-7; TRBD1 agrees at 9 bases. The CDR3 is 14 residues long. Germline V gives CDR1 WNHNN, CDR2 SYGVQD (reference sequence). The trim removed 4 bases at V and 5 bases at J, leaving 6 bases unmatched. In DNA form, the CDR3 reads TGCGCCAGCAGTGCAGACAGGGGGACGAACGAGCAGTACTTC. This sequence encodes CASSADRGTNEQYF.

The gene calls are TRBV5-1 and TRBJ1-1; D is undetermined. The ends were cut back, 0 bases at V and 4 bases at J, with 10 bases in the middle. Germline-derived CDR1 and CDR2 are SGHRS and YFSETQ. The CDR3 spans 14 residues. The CDR3 DNA reads as TGCGCCAGCAGCTTGGTTCCCTCAGGCACTGAAGCTTTCTTT. Amino acids: CASSLVPSGTEAFF.

CDR3 nucleotides: TGTGCCAGCTCACCCGATGGACAGGGAGTCTCACCCCTCCACTTT. It encodes CASSPDGQGVSPLHF. V usage is TRBV18 and J usage is TRBJ1-6; 8 bases are a match to TRBD1. The V segment lost 3 bases and the J segment 10 bases; nucleotides outside the gene matches: 8. From germline, CDR1 is KGHSH and CDR2 LQKENI. The length of the CDR3 is 15 residues.

The chain uses TRBV28 and TRBJ1-1, with TRBD1 matching over 8 bases. The CDR3 covers 16 residues. Germline trimming cut 5 bases from V and 8 bases from J; bases unmatched to any gene: 16. In germline, CDR1 is MDHEN, CDR2 SYDVKM. The CDR3 DNA is TGTGCCAGCAGTCAGGCCGGGACAGGCGATTCTGGGGAAGCTTTCTTT. Translation gives CASSQAGTGDSGEAFF.

The chain combines TRBV7-6 with TRBJ1-4, with a tentative D call TRBD1 (5 bases). The germline V gene encodes CDR1 SGHVS and CDR2 FNYEAQ. Trimming took 5 bases from V and 0 from J, leaving 10 bases between them. The CDR3 is 15 amino acids. The CDR3 loop is CASSRGFSTNEKLFF. The CDR3 DNA reads as TGTGCCAGCAGCCGGGGGTTTTCAACTAATGAAAAACTGTTTTTT.

The V call is TRBV5-6, the J call TRBJ1-5, with 9 bases aligning to TRBD1. V shed 0 bases and J 9 bases; nucleotides not matched to a gene: 1. Germline lookup yields CDR1 SGHDT and CDR2 YYEEEE. The CDR3 is made up of 13 amino acids. CDR3 amino acids: CASSLGQGVPQHF. The DNA for the CDR3 is TGTGCCAGCAGCTTGGGACAGGGGGTGCCCCAGCATTTT.

This clone appeared once. The chain employs TRBV5-8 and TRBJ1-5; 7 nucleotides match TRBD1. The CDR3 consists of 14 residues. V dropped 4 bases and J dropped 7; count of bases not matched to a gene: 8. Germline CDR1 is SGHTS and CDR2 is YDEGEE. CDR3: CASSLTGVGQPQHF. DNA of the CDR3: TGTGCCAGCAGCCTAACAGGGGTGGGGCAGCCCCAGCATTTT.

This chain connects TRBV4-1 to TRBJ2-7, with TRBD1 matching 7 bases. J gave up 7 bases and V 1 base, and 10 bases lay outside the gene matches. The germline gives CDR1 MGHRA, CDR2 YSYEKL. The CDR3 is 15 amino acids. The CDR3 spells CASSQVLEGAGEQYF. CDR3 DNA: TGCGCCAGCAGCCAAGTGCTTGAGGGGGCAGGGGAGCAGTACTTC.